The 23 T cell receptor beta chains listed next were all sequenced from one sample in a study of blood T cell repertoires in COVID-19. TCRdb's copy holds only in-frame clones and misses some; the assay was immunoSEQ multiplex PCR. The sample carries roughly 100,000 clones, around 80% recorded once. The sample comprised peripheral blood. Source of these receptors: a woman older than 75 with acute or convalescent COVID-19.

This clone was found many times. V gene TRBV6-4 combines with J gene TRBJ2-3; 7 positions agree with TRBD2. CDR1 and CDR2 from the germline V gene are MRHNA and SNTAGT. V shed 0 bases and J 1 base; nucleotides not matched to a gene: 4. This CDR3 is built from 16 residues. DNA of the CDR3: TGTGCCAGCAGTGACTCCGGCGGGAGCGGCACAGATACGCAGTATTTT. This sequence encodes CASSDSGGSGTDTQYF.

The chain carries TRBV2 and TRBJ2-3; a possible D gene is TRBD2 (6 bases). CDR1 and CDR2 from the germline V gene are SNHLY and FYNNEI. V lost 5 bases and J 1 base, leaving 7 bases between the germline ends. This CDR3 spans 13 amino acids. This CDR3 reads CASSKRGTDTQYF. The CDR3 nucleotides are TGTGCCAGCAGTAAGCGGGGCACAGATACGCAGTATTTT.

This clone was observed a handful of times. This rearrangement joins TRBV21-1 to TRBJ1-1; TRBD1, as called in the table, went unchecked against the DNA. TRBV21-1 counts as a pseudogene. This CDR3 spans 16 amino acids. The CDR3 DNA follows: TGTGCCAGCAGCCCTGGGCGGACAGGCCCTTGGGCTGAAGCTTTCTTT. Translation gives CASSPGRTGPWAEAFF.

CDR3: CATSSKQGARRFGTEAFF. CDR3 bases: TGTGCCACCAGCAGTAAACAGGGGGCGCGGCGGTTTGGCACTGAAGCTTTCTTT. This chain connects TRBV15 to TRBJ1-1, with TRBD1 matching 9 bases. The CDR3 spans 18 residues. V was pared by 3 bases and J by 4 bases, with 15 bases of the junction left unmatched. The germline V gene has CDR1 LNHNV and CDR2 YYDKDF (reference sequence).

This chain uses TRBV18 with TRBJ2-1; 7 bases align to TRBD2. Unmatched junction bases numbered 9, after V lost 1 base and J lost 0 bases. Germline V gene lookup returns CDR1 KGHSH and CDR2 LQKENI. The CDR3 totals 18 residues. CDR3 sequence reads: CASSPQISSGSSYNEQFF. CDR3 bases: TGTGCCAGCTCACCACAAATCTCTAGCGGCAGCTCCTACAATGAGCAGTTCTTC.

The chain is built from TRBV29-1 and TRBJ1-1, with 8 nucleotides matching TRBD1. CDR1 is SQVTM and CDR2 is ANQGSEA in the germline V gene. Germline trimming cut 7 bases from V and 1 base from J; bases unmatched to any gene: 8. CDR3 size: 14 residues. DNA of the CDR3: TGCAGCGGGGGGTCAGGGGGCGCGAACACTGAAGCTTTCTTT. Its protein product is CSGGSGGANTEAFF.

This sequence joins TRBV19 and TRBJ2-5; 13 positions agree with TRBD2. CDR3 size: 15 residues. Germline CDR1 LNHDA, CDR2 SQIVND (reference sequence). After removal of 1 base from V and 4 bases from J, the junction contained 0 bases not matched to a gene. In DNA form, the CDR3 reads TGTGCCAGTAGTATAGGGACTAGCGGGAGAGAGACCCAGTACTTC. Translation gives CASSIGTSGRETQYF.

The chain joins TRBV6-1 to TRBJ2-1; 8 positions agree with TRBD2. Germline V gene data show CDR1 as MNHNS and CDR2 as SASEGT. The CDR3 is made up of 15 amino acids. V was pared by 3 bases and J by 2 bases, with 3 bases of the junction left unmatched. This chain's CDR3 is CASSEREVTYNEQFF. The CDR3 DNA is TGTGCCAGCAGTGAGCGGGAGGTTACCTACAATGAGCAGTTCTTC.

This chain links TRBV27 with TRBJ1-2, with 7 bases that match TRBD1. The CDR3 runs to 13 residues. Germline V lookup: CDR1 MNHEY, CDR2 SMNVEV (reference sequence). The junction had 4 bases not matched to a gene; V was cut back by 5 bases and J by 4 bases. The CDR3 here is CASSPQGTYGYTF. The CDR3 nucleotides are TGTGCCAGCAGTCCACAGGGGACCTATGGCTACACCTTC.

This chain connects TRBV2 to TRBJ2-7; the D is unclear. Germline loops: CDR1 SNHLY, CDR2 FYNNEI. CDR3 length equals 11 residues. V lost 6 bases, J lost 7 bases, and 10 bases lay in between. CDR3 bases: TGTGCCAGCAGCGCCCTACTTGAGCAGTACTTC. Its translation: CASSALLEQYF.

The DNA for the CDR3 is TGTGCCAGCAGCCACGGTACCGGGGAGCTGTTTTTT. Translated: CASSHGTGELFF. The V and J genes are TRBV3-1 (or the pseudogene TRBV3-2) and TRBJ2-2, with D unresolved. The CDR3 runs 12 residues. The germline gives CDR1 LGHDT, CDR2 YNNKEL (reference sequence). V was cut by 3 bases and J by 5 bases, with 4 bases left in between.

The chain employs TRBV5-1 and TRBJ1-3; TRBD1 matches 11 bases. This CDR3 region has 16 residues. V lost 3 bases to trimming and J lost 5 bases; unmatched junction nucleotides: 7. Germline CDR1 and CDR2: SGHRS and YFSETQ. The CDR3 region has the DNA TGCGCCAGCAGCTCTCAGGGGACAGGGGGTCGAAACACCATATATTTT. Protein: CASSSQGTGGRNTIYF. The full variable domain, with the rest looked up from reference TRBV5-1 and TRBJ1-3, is KAGVTQTPRYLIKTRGQQVTLSCSPISGHRSVSWYQQTPGQGLQFLFEYFSETQRNKGNFPGRFSGRQFSNSRSEMNVSTLELGDSALYLCASSSQGTGGRNTIYFGEGSWLTVV.

This clone appeared a single time. The chain joins TRBV6-5 to TRBJ1-1; tentative D call: TRBD1 (5 bases). Trimming took off 7 bases at V and 2 bases at J, with 14 bases between the two ends. Germline assignment: CDR1 MNHEY and CDR2 SVGAGI. This CDR3 has 14 residues. The CDR3, as DNA: TGTGCCAGCACCCCGTGGGGGGGAAACACTGAAGCTTTCTTT. Translated: CASTPWGGNTEAFF.

This clone showed up just a few times. The chain joins TRBV28 to TRBJ1-4; TRBD1 is a possible D gene (5 bases). This CDR3 region has 16 residues. Trimming cost V 3 bases and J 3 bases, with 14 bases left between them. Per the germline V gene, CDR1 is MDHEN and CDR2 is SYDVKM. CDR3 region: CASSFTGPSANEKLFF. The CDR3 coding sequence is TGTGCCAGCAGTTTCACAGGACCTTCGGCTAATGAAAAACTGTTTTTT.

The chain is built from TRBV4-3 and TRBJ2-6; perhaps TRBD1 as D (6 bases). Trimming removed 0 bases at V and 6 bases at J, with 15 bases between. Germline V CDR1 and CDR2: LGHNA, YSLEER. The CDR3 runs 17 residues. The CDR3 is CASSQEYRQALANVLTF. CDR3 nucleotide sequence: TGCGCCAGCAGCCAAGAATACCGACAGGCTCTGGCCAACGTCCTGACTTTC.

The rearrangement links TRBV4-1 to TRBJ2-1; D may be TRBD2 (6 bases). Trimming removed 1 base at V and 5 bases at J, with 15 bases between. This CDR3 has 16 amino acids. CDR1 and CDR2 from the germline V gene are MGHRA and YSYEKL. For the CDR3, the DNA is TGCGCCAGCAGCCAAGGATTCGGGAGAGGTAACAATGAGCAGTTCTTC. It encodes CASSQGFGRGNNEQFF.

CDR3 region: CASSPPGQGNSPLHF. CDR3 DNA sequence: TGTGCCAGCAGCCCTCCGGGACAGGGCAATTCACCCCTCCACTTT. The chain has TRBV3-1 (or the pseudogene TRBV3-2) and TRBJ1-6; 9 nucleotides match TRBD1. Losses at the gene ends were 4 bases for V and 7 bases for J; bases not matched to a gene: 5. The CDR3 extends over 15 amino acids. Germline CDR1 LGHDT, CDR2 YNNKEL (reference sequence).

This chain connects TRBV11-2 to TRBJ2-5; D remains unclear. CDR3 size: 15 residues. The ends were cut back, 1 base at V and 5 bases at J, with 14 bases in the middle. In germline, CDR1 is SGHAT, CDR2 FQNNGV. CDR3 nucleotide sequence: TGTGCCAGCAGCTTAGGAGGTTTGGTCATGGAGACCCAGTACTTC. Protein: CASSLGGLVMETQYF.

CDR3 loop: CASSYRGSQPQHF. CDR3 nucleotide sequence: TGTGCCAGCAGTTACAGGGGGTCTCAGCCCCAGCATTTT. The chain uses TRBV28 and TRBJ1-5, with TRBD1 matching over 8 bases. Germline V lookup: CDR1 MDHEN, CDR2 SYDVKM. The CDR3 contains 13 residues. V trimming: 4 bases; J trimming: 6 bases; junction bases outside the gene matches: 2. Full variable domain (rest looked up from reference TRBV28 and TRBJ1-5): DVKVTQSSRYLVKRTGEKVFLECVQDMDHENMFWYRQDPGLGLRLIYFSYDVKMKEKGDIPEGYSVSREKKERFSLILESASTNQTSMYLCASSYRGSQPQHFGDGTRLSIL.

The chain has TRBV24-1 and TRBJ2-1, with 11 bases identical to TRBD2. The CDR3 length is 17 residues. From germline, CDR1 is KGHDR and CDR2 SFDVKD. V trimming: 4 bases; J trimming: 9 bases; junction bases outside the gene matches: 13. CDR3 coding DNA: TGTGCCACCAGTGAACTCAAGACTAGCGGGATAGTGGGTGAGCAGTTCTTC. Amino acids: CATSELKTSGIVGEQFF.

The chain is built from TRBV21-1 and TRBJ2-4; TRBD2 is the table's D call and was not checked against the DNA. TRBV21-1 is a pseudogene locus. The CDR3 is 13 residues long. The CDR3 nucleotides are TGTGCCAGCAGCCCCCCCGTGGAGGGCATTCAGTACTTC. It yields the protein CASSPPVEGIQYF.

This rearrangement joins TRBV5-5 to TRBJ2-1; TRBD1 matches at 7 bases. The V gene's germline CDR1 is SGHKS and CDR2 YYEKEE (reference sequence). The CDR3 extends over 15 amino acids. V was pared by 2 bases and J by 0 bases, with 2 bases of the junction left unmatched. The CDR3 spells CASSLTGVSYNEQFF. DNA of the CDR3: TGTGCCAGCAGCTTAACAGGGGTCTCCTACAATGAGCAGTTCTTC.

The chain employs TRBV11-2 and TRBJ2-1; D is perhaps TRBD2 (5 bases). This CDR3 comprises 16 residues. Trimming removed 4 bases at V and 7 bases at J, with 20 bases between. CDR1 and CDR2 (germline): SGHAT, FQNNGV. The CDR3 nucleotides read TGTGCCAGCAGCTCCTTCTCTACGGGAAGTCAGAATGAGCAGTTCTTC. It is translated as CASSSFSTGSQNEQFF.